Sequencing of this T cell receptor (beta chain) was carried out in a study of blood T cell repertoires in COVID-19. Study-level background: Acute and convalescent COVID-19 samples came from the United States, Italy and Spain.

In the study's own analysis: Amplification from reference gene primers served as the basis for estimated nucleated cell counts. Libraries were prepared by immunoSEQ multiplex PCR; TCRdb keeps only in-frame clonotypes and omits some of them. That table gives V, J and clone size, and the DNA gave D and trimming. Here the sample spans about 43,000 clones, roughly 88% being singletons. The sample consisted of peripheral blood. The TCR sequence derives from a man aged 55 to 69 with active COVID-19.

CDR3 residues: CASSEELAGPYEQYF. The DNA of the CDR3 is TGCGCCAGCAGTGAGGAACTAGCGGGTCCCTACGAGCAGTACTTC. V is TRBV10-2 and J is TRBJ2-7; TRBD2 matches 9 bases. The germline V gene encodes CDR1 WSHSY and CDR2 SAAADI. With 2 bases clipped from V and 2 bases from J, the junction kept 4 bases outside the gene matches. The CDR3 has 15 residues.